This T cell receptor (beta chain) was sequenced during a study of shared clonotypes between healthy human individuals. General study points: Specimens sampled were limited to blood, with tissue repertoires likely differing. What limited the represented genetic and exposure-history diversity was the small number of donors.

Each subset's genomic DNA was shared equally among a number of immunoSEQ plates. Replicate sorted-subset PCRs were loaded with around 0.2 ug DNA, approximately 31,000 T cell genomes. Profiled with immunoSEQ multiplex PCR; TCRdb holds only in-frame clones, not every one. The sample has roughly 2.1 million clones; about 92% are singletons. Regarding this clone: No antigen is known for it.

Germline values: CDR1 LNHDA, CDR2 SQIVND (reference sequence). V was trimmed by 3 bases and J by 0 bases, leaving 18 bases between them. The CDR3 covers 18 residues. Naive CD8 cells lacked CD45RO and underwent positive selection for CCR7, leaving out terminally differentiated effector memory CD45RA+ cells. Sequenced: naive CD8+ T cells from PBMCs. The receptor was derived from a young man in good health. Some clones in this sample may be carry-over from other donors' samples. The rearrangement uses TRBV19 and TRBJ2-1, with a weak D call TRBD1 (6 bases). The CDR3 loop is CASSIGWVGATSYNEQFF. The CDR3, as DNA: TGTGCCAGTAGTATCGGATGGGTGGGGGCGACCTCCTACAATGAGCAGTTCTTC.